Below, 28 T cell receptor beta chains from the same sample are listed, as sequenced in a study of T cell responses to AZD1222 COVID-19 vaccine. The repertoire was sequenced with immunoSEQ multiplex PCR; TCRdb's copy has only in-frame clones and lacks some. The top ten hold around 2.6% of the sample, which has roughly 170,000 clones, 87% seen once. The input for sequencing was peripheral blood, taken on day 0 of AZD1222 vaccination. All receptors derive from an adult in good health.

V gene TRBV5-8 combines with J gene TRBJ2-5; D is perhaps TRBD2 (7 bases). V was cut by 7 bases and J by 1 base, with 14 bases left in between. In germline, CDR1 is SGHTS, CDR2 YDEGEE. CDR3 length: 14 residues. The DNA of the CDR3 is TGTGCCAGCCGATTGGGGGGGGCCCAAGAGACCCAGTACTTC. Translation: CASRLGGAQETQYF.

V and J are TRBV25-1 and TRBJ2-5; D remains unclear. The V gene's germline CDR1 is MGHDK and CDR2 SYGVNS. The CDR3 has 15 residues. Trimming left V 1 base short and J 3 bases short, with 12 bases between. In nucleotides, the CDR3 is TGTGCCAGCAGTGAATCCGGGCCCCGGGAAGAGACCCAGTACTTC. It specifies CASSESGPREETQYF.

The CDR3 DNA reads TGCAAACAGGTATGGAACACTGAAGCTTTCTTT. It encodes CKQVWNTEAFF. The chain recombines TRBV20-1 with TRBJ1-1; D may be TRBD1 (5 bases). This CDR3 has 11 amino acids. Looked up from germline, CDR1 is DFQATT and CDR2 is SNEGSKA (reference sequence).

The V gene is TRBV14, the J gene TRBJ1-3, with 10 bases that match TRBD1. The CDR3 extends over 17 amino acids. The ends lost 4 bases at V and 3 bases at J; junction bases unmatched: 9. The germline V gene has CDR1 SGHDN and CDR2 FVKESK. CDR3 DNA sequence: TGTGCCAGCAGCCGAAAGGGGACAGGGGTTATTGGAAACACCATATATTTT. The encoded protein is CASSRKGTGVIGNTIYF.

The rearrangement links TRBV2 to TRBJ1-5; D gene unclear. This CDR3 comprises 12 residues. The germline V and J ends were trimmed by 3 bases and 3 bases, with 3 bases remaining between them. In germline, CDR1 is SNHLY, CDR2 FYNNEI. CDR3 in amino acids: CASSESNQPQHF. The CDR3 region has the DNA TGTGCCAGCAGTGAGTCCAATCAGCCCCAGCATTTT. Using reference TRBV2 and TRBJ1-5 for the parts outside the CDR3, the full variable domain is EPEVTQTPSHQVTQMGQEVILRCVPISNHLYFYWYRQILGQKVEFLVSFYNNEISEKSEIFDDQFSVERPDGSNFTLKIRSTKLEDSAMYFCASSESNQPQHFGDGTRLSIL.

The rearrangement joins TRBV15 to TRBJ2-7; the D is unclear. V lost 7 bases and J lost 7, with 17 bases in between. CDR1 and CDR2 (germline): LNHNV, YYDKDF (reference sequence). This CDR3 spans 13 amino acids. DNA for the CDR3: TGTGCCACCACCCCGAGAACCTTTTGGGAGCAGTACTTC. It is translated as CATTPRTFWEQYF. The variable domain in full, with the rest retrieved from reference TRBV15 and TRBJ2-7, is DAMVIQNPRYQVTQFGKPVTLSCSQTLNHNVMYWYQQKSSQAPKLLFHYYDKDFNNEADTPDNFQSRRPNTSFCFLDIRSPGLGDTAMYLCATTPRTFWEQYFGPGTRLTVT.

V is TRBV7-9 and J is TRBJ1-1, with 8 bases identical to TRBD1. The length of the CDR3 is 16 residues. The ends lost 4 bases at V and 4 bases at J; junction bases unmatched: 11. In germline, CDR1 is SEHNR, CDR2 FQNEAQ (reference sequence). The CDR3 coding sequence is TGTGCCAGCAGCTCGACAGGGGCGGTACGGGGCACTGAAGCTTTCTTT. Translation: CASSSTGAVRGTEAFF. The complete variable domain, with remaining parts taken from reference TRBV7-9 and TRBJ1-1, reads DTGVSQNPRHKITKRGQNVTFRCDPISEHNRLYWYRQTLGQGPEFLTYFQNEAQLEKSRLLSDRFSAERPKGSFSTLEIQRTEQGDSAMYLCASSSTGAVRGTEAFFGQGTRLTVV.

This rearrangement joins TRBV28 to TRBJ1-2; a possible D gene is TRBD1 (6 bases). The germline V gene encodes CDR1 MDHEN and CDR2 SYDVKM. The CDR3 is 18 residues long. The V and J ends lost 8 bases and 1 base respectively, with 26 bases between them. The CDR3 is CASRGSSGAEVFNYGYTF. In nucleotides, the CDR3 is TGTGCCAGCCGAGGATCGTCGGGGGCCGAGGTTTTTAACTATGGCTACACCTTC.

The chain links TRBV6-5 to TRBJ1-2, with no clear D. Germline CDR1 and CDR2: MNHEY and SVGAGI. This CDR3 is built from 15 residues. The V end was cut by 6 bases, the J end by 4 bases, with 18 bases between. The DNA of the CDR3 is TGTGCCAGCAGCCCCGAGGAGGGCGTACCCTATGGCTACACCTTC. As protein: CASSPEEGVPYGYTF.

The rearrangement uses TRBV28 and TRBJ2-5; no clear D. This CDR3 has 16 residues. Trimming took 1 base from V and 5 from J, leaving 17 bases between them. CDR1 is MDHEN and CDR2 is SYDVKM in the germline V gene. This chain's CDR3 is CASSLSFVRGRETQYF. The CDR3 nucleotides read TGTGCCAGCAGTTTATCCTTCGTGAGAGGCCGGGAGACCCAGTACTTC.

This clone was seen only a few times. This sequence joins TRBV19 and TRBJ1-2; 7 positions match TRBD1. The CDR3 length is 17 residues. Germline V CDR1 and CDR2: LNHDA, SQIVND (reference sequence). With 7 bases clipped from V and 2 bases from J, the junction kept 16 bases outside the gene matches. DNA of the CDR3: TGTGCCAGTACCCCTATGGCAGGGGGGATTCTGAACTATGGCTACACCTTC. It specifies CASTPMAGGILNYGYTF.

The V call is TRBV7-9, the J call TRBJ2-1, with TRBD1 matching 7 bases. The CDR3 is made up of 15 amino acids. Trimming took 1 base from V and 5 from J; bases not matched to a gene: 5. CDR1 SEHNR and CDR2 FQNEAQ come from the germline V gene (reference sequence). The CDR3 loop is CASSLGSGGHNEQFF. CDR3 DNA sequence: TGTGCCAGCAGCTTAGGCTCAGGGGGTCACAATGAGCAGTTCTTC. Supplemented by reference TRBV7-9 and TRBJ2-1, the full variable domain reads DTGVSQNPRHKITKRGQNVTFRCDPISEHNRLYWYRQTLGQGPEFLTYFQNEAQLEKSRLLSDRFSAERPKGSFSTLEIQRTEQGDSAMYLCASSLGSGGHNEQFFGPGTRLTVL.

This chain uses TRBV7-9 with TRBJ1-1; 10 bases match TRBD1. J lost 0 bases, V lost 6 bases, and 10 bases had no gene match. The CDR3 is made up of 17 amino acids. Germline values: CDR1 SEHNR, CDR2 FQNEAQ (reference sequence). The CDR3, as DNA: TGTGCCAGCAGTCGAAGGGGGACAGGGGCCATGAACACTGAAGCTTTCTTT. Amino acid sequence: CASSRRGTGAMNTEAFF.

The rearrangement uses TRBV19 and TRBJ2-7; 10 nucleotides align to TRBD1. CDR1 is LNHDA and CDR2 is SQIVND in the germline V gene (reference sequence). This CDR3 contains 14 residues. V was pared by 3 bases and J by 5 bases, with 4 bases of the junction left unmatched. The chain's CDR3 is CASSIGTGVHEQYF. The DNA of the CDR3 is TGTGCCAGTAGTATCGGGACAGGGGTCCACGAGCAGTACTTC.

The gene calls are TRBV6-5 and TRBJ1-2, with 10 bases identical to TRBD1. J was trimmed by 3 bases and V by 6 bases; bases with no gene match: 4. The CDR3 totals 14 residues. Germline V lookup: CDR1 MNHEY, CDR2 SVGAGI. The CDR3 DNA is TGTGCCAGCAGCGGGGGACAGGGGTACTATGGCTACACCTTC. Residues: CASSGGQGYYGYTF.

The CDR3 DNA reads TGTGCCAGCAGTTTTTACTCGAGAGAGCAGTACTTC. As protein: CASSFYSREQYF. The V call is TRBV12-3 or TRBV12-4, the J call TRBJ2-7; D unresolved. CDR3 size: 12 residues. Trimming cost V 3 bases and J 7 bases, with 10 bases left between them.

The chain carries TRBV5-1 and TRBJ2-1; a weak D match, TRBD2 (6 bases). Trimming stripped 3 bases from V and 7 bases from J, with 20 bases between. CDR1 SGHRS and CDR2 YFSETQ come from the germline V gene. The CDR3 is 16 residues long. CDR3 residues: CASSSARLLGGNEQFF. As DNA, the CDR3 is TGCGCCAGCAGCTCGGCCCGACTCCTGGGAGGAAATGAGCAGTTCTTC.

This clone came up once. This chain connects TRBV2 to TRBJ1-1; 10 nucleotides line up with TRBD1. CDR1 is SNHLY and CDR2 is FYNNEI in the germline V gene. The CDR3 covers 13 residues. Trimming took 8 bases from V and 4 from J; bases not matched to a gene: 4. The CDR3 loop is CASGWTGGTEAFF. As DNA, the CDR3 is TGTGCCAGCGGGTGGACAGGGGGCACTGAAGCTTTCTTT.

This sequence joins TRBV5-1 and TRBJ2-4; D gene unclear. The CDR3 totals 14 residues. CDR1 is SGHRS, CDR2 YFSETQ, per germline. V dropped 0 bases and J dropped 5 bases, with 9 bases sitting between them. As DNA, the CDR3 is TGCGCCAGCAGCTTGGGTTTAAGGGAAAACATTCAGTACTTC. This translates into CASSLGLRENIQYF.

The table lists this clone with a few counts. V is TRBV18 and J is TRBJ2-3; D gene uncertain. The CDR3 is made up of 14 amino acids. CDR1 and CDR2 (germline): KGHSH, LQKENI. Trimming removed 3 bases from V and 0 bases from J, with 7 bases in between. CDR3 in amino acids: CASSPTLSTDTQYF. In nucleotides, the CDR3 is TGTGCCAGCTCACCGACACTTAGCACAGATACGCAGTATTTT.

This sequence joins TRBV27 and TRBJ1-1, with D hard to call. Trimming cost V 4 bases and J 1 base, with 13 bases left between them. This CDR3 region has 15 residues. The germline V gene has CDR1 MNHEY and CDR2 SMNVEV (reference sequence). CDR3 residues: CASSSLPPSNTEAFF. CDR3 DNA sequence: TGTGCCAGCAGTTCATTGCCCCCTTCGAACACTGAAGCTTTCTTT.

This sequence joins TRBV5-5 and TRBJ2-2, with TRBD2 identical over 7 bases. Losses at the gene ends were 2 bases for V and 4 bases for J; bases not matched to a gene: 8. This CDR3 has 16 amino acids. CDR1 SGHKS and CDR2 YYEKEE come from the germline V gene (reference sequence). CDR3 nucleotides: TGTGCCAGCAGCTTTCGGGAGGATGTGCGCACCGGGGAGCTGTTTTTT. It is translated as CASSFREDVRTGELFF.

V gene TRBV21-1 combines with J gene TRBJ1-4. TRBV21-1 is a pseudogene. The CDR3 sequence is 16 residues long. CDR3 coding DNA: TGTGCCAGCAGCGAGGGAAAGGGCTCAACTAATGAAAAACTGTTTTTT. Translation gives CASSEGKGSTNEKLFF.

This chain joins TRBV6-6 and TRBJ1-1, with 7 bases lining up with TRBD1. Germline CDR1 MNHNY, CDR2 SVGAGI (reference sequence). The J segment lost 1 base and the V segment lost 5 bases, leaving 7 bases of the junction unmatched. This CDR3 region has 15 residues. The CDR3 DNA is TGTGCCAGCAGTACTCGGGGACAGTCGAACACTGAAGCTTTCTTT. The encoded protein is CASSTRGQSNTEAFF.

There are a few counts of this clone. CDR3 sequence: CASSLGQSYGYTF. CDR3 coding DNA: TGTGCCAGCAGTTTAGGGCAGAGCTATGGCTACACCTTC. The rearrangement links TRBV27 to TRBJ1-2; no clear D. The ends were cut back, 2 bases at V and 4 bases at J, with 8 bases in the middle. The germline V gene has CDR1 MNHEY and CDR2 SMNVEV (reference sequence). The CDR3 consists of 13 residues.

This clone was seen only a few times. V is TRBV7-7 and J is TRBJ2-1; 9 nucleotides line up with TRBD1. The length of the CDR3 is 15 residues. The V segment lost 1 base and the J segment 10 bases; nucleotides outside the gene matches: 8. Germline V lookup: CDR1 SSHAT, CDR2 FNYEAQ (reference sequence). CDR3 nucleotides: TGTGCCAGCAGCTTAGTGTTCCCGGGACAGGGCGAGCAGTTCTTC. Encoded protein: CASSLVFPGQGEQFF.

The V and J genes are TRBV5-1 and TRBJ1-2; D is ambiguous. The CDR3 sequence is 14 residues long. Germline CDR1 reads SGHRS; CDR2 reads YFSETQ. V was pared by 0 bases and J by 8 bases, with 14 bases between. The CDR3, as DNA: TGCGCCAGCAGCTTGGCATCTCAAGCAGGAGGCTACACCTTC. Its translation: CASSLASQAGGYTF.

The gene calls are TRBV5-1 and TRBJ1-2; 10 nucleotides line up with TRBD1. The CDR3 covers 15 residues. The V gene's germline CDR1 is SGHRS and CDR2 YFSETQ. The V and J ends lost 4 bases and 7 bases, in that order; junction bases with no gene match: 10. CDR3 sequence reads: CASSLLPRDRGGYTF. The CDR3 nucleotides read TGCGCCAGCAGCCTCCTACCGAGGGACAGGGGTGGCTACACCTTC.